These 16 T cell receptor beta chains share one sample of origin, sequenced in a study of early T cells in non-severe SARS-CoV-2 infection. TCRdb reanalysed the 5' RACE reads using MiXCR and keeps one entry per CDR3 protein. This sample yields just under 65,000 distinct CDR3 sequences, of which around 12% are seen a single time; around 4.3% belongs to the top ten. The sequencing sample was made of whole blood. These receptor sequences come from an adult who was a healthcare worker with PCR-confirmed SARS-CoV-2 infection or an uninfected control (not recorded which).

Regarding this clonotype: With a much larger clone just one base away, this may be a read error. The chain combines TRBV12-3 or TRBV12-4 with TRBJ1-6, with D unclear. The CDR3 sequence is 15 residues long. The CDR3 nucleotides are TGTGCCAGCAGTTTAGAGGAGTTCTATAGTTCACCCCTCCACTTT. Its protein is CASSLEEFYSSPLHF.

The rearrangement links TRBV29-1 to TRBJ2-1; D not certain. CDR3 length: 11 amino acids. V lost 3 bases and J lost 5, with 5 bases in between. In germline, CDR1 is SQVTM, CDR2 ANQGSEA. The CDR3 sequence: CSVDKNNEQFF. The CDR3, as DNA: TGCAGCGTTGACAAGAACAATGAGCAGTTCTTC.

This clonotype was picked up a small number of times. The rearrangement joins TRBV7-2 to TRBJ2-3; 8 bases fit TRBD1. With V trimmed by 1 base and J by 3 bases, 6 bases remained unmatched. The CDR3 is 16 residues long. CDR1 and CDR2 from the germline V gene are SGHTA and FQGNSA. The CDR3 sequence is CASSLVRTGNTDTQYF. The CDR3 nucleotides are TGTGCCAGCAGCTTAGTAAGGACAGGGAATACAGATACGCAGTATTTT.

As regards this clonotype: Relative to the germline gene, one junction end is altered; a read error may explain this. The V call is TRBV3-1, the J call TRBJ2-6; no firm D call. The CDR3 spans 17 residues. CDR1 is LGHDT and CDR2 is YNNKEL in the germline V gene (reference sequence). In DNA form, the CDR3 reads TGTGTCAGCAGCCGAGGACCCCTTAGCTCTGGGGCCAACGTCCTGACTTTC. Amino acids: CVSSRGPLSSGANVLTF.

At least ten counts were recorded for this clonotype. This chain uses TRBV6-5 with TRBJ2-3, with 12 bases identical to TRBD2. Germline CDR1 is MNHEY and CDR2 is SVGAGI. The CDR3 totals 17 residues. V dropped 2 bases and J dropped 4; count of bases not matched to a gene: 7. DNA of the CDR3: TGTGCCAGCAGTTACGGTCTAGCGGGGGGGCGGTCAGATACGCAGTATTTT. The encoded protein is CASSYGLAGGRSDTQYF.

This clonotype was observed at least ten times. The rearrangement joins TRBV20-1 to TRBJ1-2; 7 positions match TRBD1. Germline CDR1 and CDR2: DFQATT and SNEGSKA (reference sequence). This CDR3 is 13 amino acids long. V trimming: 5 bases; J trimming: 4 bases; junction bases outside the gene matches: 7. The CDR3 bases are TGCAGTGCTCCCCTGGACAGGAGCTATGGCTACACCTTC. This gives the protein CSAPLDRSYGYTF.

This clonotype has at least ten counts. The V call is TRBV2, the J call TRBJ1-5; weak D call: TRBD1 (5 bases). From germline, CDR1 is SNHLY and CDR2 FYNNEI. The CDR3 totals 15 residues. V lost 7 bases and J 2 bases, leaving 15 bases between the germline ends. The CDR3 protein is CASISGQGGNQPQHF. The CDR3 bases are TGTGCCAGCATTTCGGGGCAGGGTGGCAATCAGCCCCAGCATTTT.

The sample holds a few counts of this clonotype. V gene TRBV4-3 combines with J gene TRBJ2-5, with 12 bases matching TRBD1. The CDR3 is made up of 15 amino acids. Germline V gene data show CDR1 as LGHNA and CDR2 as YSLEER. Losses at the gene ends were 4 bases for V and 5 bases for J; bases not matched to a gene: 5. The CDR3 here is CASSPRDRGQETQYF. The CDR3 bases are TGCGCCAGCAGCCCCCGGGACAGGGGGCAGGAGACCCAGTACTTC.

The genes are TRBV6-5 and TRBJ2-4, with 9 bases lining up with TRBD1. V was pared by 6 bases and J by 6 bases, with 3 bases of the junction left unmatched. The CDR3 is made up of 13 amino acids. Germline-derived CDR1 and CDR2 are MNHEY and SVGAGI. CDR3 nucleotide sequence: TGTGCCAGCAGACAGGGGGCGGGAAACATTCAGTACTTC. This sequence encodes CASRQGAGNIQYF.

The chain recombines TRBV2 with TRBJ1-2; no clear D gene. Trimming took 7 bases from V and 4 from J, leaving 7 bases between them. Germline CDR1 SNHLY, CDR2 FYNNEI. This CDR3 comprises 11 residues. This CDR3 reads CASKVGYGYTF. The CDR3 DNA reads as TGTGCCAGCAAGGTTGGCTATGGCTACACCTTC. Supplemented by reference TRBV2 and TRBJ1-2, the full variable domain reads EPEVTQTPSHQVTQMGQEVILRCVPISNHLYFYWYRQILGQKVEFLVSFYNNEISEKSEIFDDQFSVERPDGSNFTLKIRSTKLEDSAMYFCASKVGYGYTFGSGTRLTVV.

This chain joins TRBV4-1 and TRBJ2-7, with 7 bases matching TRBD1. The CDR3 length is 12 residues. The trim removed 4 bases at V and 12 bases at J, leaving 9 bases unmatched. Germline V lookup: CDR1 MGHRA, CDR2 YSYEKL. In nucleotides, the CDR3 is TGCGCCAGCAGCCTTTTCGGACAGGCTGTGTACTTC. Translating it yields CASSLFGQAVYF.

The CDR3 reads CASSFGLAGGLYNEQFF. The DNA for the CDR3 is TGTGCCAGCAGCTTTGGACTAGCGGGGGGGCTTTACAATGAGCAGTTCTTC. The chain links TRBV7-6 to TRBJ2-1, with 15 nucleotides matching TRBD2. With V trimmed by 3 bases and J by 4 bases, 4 bases remained unmatched. CDR3 length equals 17 residues. Germline V gene sequence: CDR1 SGHVS, CDR2 FNYEAQ.

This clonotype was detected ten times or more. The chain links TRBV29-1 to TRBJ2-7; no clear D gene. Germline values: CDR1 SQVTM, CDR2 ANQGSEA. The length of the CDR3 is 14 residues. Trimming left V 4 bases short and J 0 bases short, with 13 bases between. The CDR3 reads CSVVNYSFSYEQYF. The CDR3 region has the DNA TGCAGCGTTGTCAATTACAGCTTCTCCTACGAGCAGTACTTC.

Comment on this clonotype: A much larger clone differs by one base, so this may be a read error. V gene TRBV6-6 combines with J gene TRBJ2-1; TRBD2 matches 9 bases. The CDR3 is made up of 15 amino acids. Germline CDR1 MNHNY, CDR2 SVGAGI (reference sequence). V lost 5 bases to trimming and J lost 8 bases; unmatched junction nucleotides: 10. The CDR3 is CASSQGTSHWDEQFF. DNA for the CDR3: TGTGCCAGCAGTCAAGGGACTAGCCACTGGGATGAGCAGTTCTTC.

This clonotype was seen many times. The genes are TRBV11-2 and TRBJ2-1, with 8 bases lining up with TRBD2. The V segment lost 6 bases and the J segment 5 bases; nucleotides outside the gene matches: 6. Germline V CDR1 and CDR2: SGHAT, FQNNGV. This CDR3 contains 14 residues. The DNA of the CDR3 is TGTGCCAGCAGGCCCGCGGGGGGAAACAATGAGCAGTTCTTC. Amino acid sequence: CASRPAGGNNEQFF.

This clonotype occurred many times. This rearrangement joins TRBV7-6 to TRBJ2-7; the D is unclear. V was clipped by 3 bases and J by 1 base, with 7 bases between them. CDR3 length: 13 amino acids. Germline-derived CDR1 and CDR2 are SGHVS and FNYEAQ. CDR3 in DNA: TGTGCCAGCAGCTTTACAGCGTCCTACGAGCAGTACTTC. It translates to CASSFTASYEQYF.